Below, 13 T cell receptor beta chains from the same sample are listed, as sequenced in a study of cytomegalovirus exposure and HLA in healthy donors. The PCR had 60 Vbeta and 13 Jbeta primers. The table came from immunoSEQ multiplex PCR; TCRdb's copy has only in-frame clones and leaves some out. The sample shows 75,000 to 90,000 clones, 60% to 75% of them seen only once. Sequenced material: PBMCs. These receptors all come from a woman in her forties in good health and CMV-seropositive.

The rearrangement uses TRBV4-1 and TRBJ2-1; D is unresolved. The V gene's germline CDR1 is MGHRA and CDR2 YSYEKL. The V gene lost 4 bases and the J gene lost 8 bases, with 21 bases spanning the gap. This CDR3 contains 16 residues. CDR3 coding DNA: TGCGCCAGCAGCCCCTCTCCACCCAATCCCCGGGATGAGCAGTTCTTC. This translates into CASSPSPPNPRDEQFF.

V gene TRBV5-4 combines with J gene TRBJ1-6, with TRBD1 as a possible D gene (5 bases). V was cut by 5 bases and J by 13 bases, with 19 bases left in between. Germline loops: CDR1 SGHNT, CDR2 YYREEE (reference sequence). The length of the CDR3 is 14 residues. The CDR3 nucleotides are TGTGCCAGCAGTTTTTCGGGAACCGGGGGGCCCCTCCACTTT. Translation gives CASSFSGTGGPLHF. Full variable domain (rest looked up from reference TRBV5-4 and TRBJ1-6): ETGVTQSPTHLIKTRGQQVTLRCSSQSGHNTVSWYQQALGQGPQFIFQYYREEENGRGNFPPRFSGLQFPNYSSELNVNALELDDSALYLCASSFSGTGGPLHFGNGTRLTVT.

The chain joins TRBV19 to TRBJ1-2, with a weak D call TRBD1 (6 bases). The V end was cut by 7 bases, the J end by 12 bases, with 27 bases between. This CDR3 region has 15 residues. Looked up from germline, CDR1 is LNHDA and CDR2 is SQIVND (reference sequence). The CDR3 region is CASKQMTGPGSGNTF. CDR3 DNA: TGTGCCAGTAAGCAAATGACAGGTCCCGGCAGTGGGAACACCTTC.

The chain has TRBV4-1 and TRBJ2-7; 9 bases are a match to TRBD1. The germline V gene has CDR1 MGHRA and CDR2 YSYEKL. Trimming cost V 3 bases and J 3 bases; bases outside gene matches: 6. The CDR3 runs 15 residues. The CDR3 bases are TGCGCCAGCAGCCAGAAACCGGGACAGGGCTACGAGCAGTACTTC. Encoded protein: CASSQKPGQGYEQYF.

This clone was recorded once. This chain uses TRBV5-1 with TRBJ1-2; D is unresolved. Trimming left V 9 bases short and J 4 bases short, with 16 bases between. CDR1 is SGHRS, CDR2 YFSETQ, per germline. This CDR3 contains 13 residues. The CDR3 DNA reads TGCGCCACACGAGGGAGTACGCTCTATGGCTACACCTTC. It translates to CATRGSTLYGYTF.

The J gene is TRBJ2-7, the V gene TRBV10-3, with 7 bases identical to TRBD1. With V trimmed by 4 bases and J by 2 bases, 11 bases remained unmatched. The CDR3 is 16 residues long. The germline V gene has CDR1 ENHRY and CDR2 SYGVKD. This CDR3 is CAISASLQGIPYEQYF. As DNA, the CDR3 is TGTGCCATCAGTGCCTCATTACAGGGGATACCCTACGAGCAGTACTTC.

The gene calls are TRBV15 and TRBJ2-3, with a weak D call TRBD1 (5 bases). The V end lost 1 base, the J end lost 4 bases, and 21 bases lay between the germline ends. CDR1 and CDR2 from the germline V gene are LNHNV and YYDKDF (reference sequence). CDR3 size: 18 residues. The CDR3 DNA reads as TGTGCCACCAGCAGAGGTGGTCGGACACCTATAGGTGCAGATACGCAGTATTTT. This sequence encodes CATSRGGRTPIGADTQYF.

This chain's CDR3 is CASSQAQGGTDTQYF. CDR3 nucleotide sequence: TGCGCCAGCAGCCAAGCCCAGGGCGGCACAGATACGCAGTATTTT. The chain links TRBV4-1 to TRBJ2-3; D might be TRBD1 (5 bases). The CDR3 has 15 amino acids. The ends were cut back, 1 base at V and 1 base at J, with 9 bases in the middle. Germline lookup yields CDR1 MGHRA and CDR2 YSYEKL.

There are a few counts of this clone. Other DNA sequences in the same sample also yield this CDR3. The chain links TRBV18 to TRBJ1-5, with 7 bases aligning to TRBD1. The CDR3 is 13 amino acids. Germline V gives CDR1 KGHSH, CDR2 LQKENI. With V trimmed by 5 bases and J by 5 bases, 3 bases remained unmatched. The CDR3 DNA reads TGTGCCAGCTCAACCGACAGGGATCAGCCCCAGCATTTT. Protein product: CASSTDRDQPQHF.

This clone appeared once. The CDR3 DNA reads TGCAGCGTTGAGTATTTCGGGACAACTAACTATGGCTACACCTTC. Protein product: CSVEYFGTTNYGYTF. The rearrangement joins TRBV29-1 to TRBJ1-2; TRBD1 is a possible D gene (6 bases). This CDR3 spans 15 amino acids. The V gene's germline CDR1 is SQVTM and CDR2 ANQGSEA. The V end was cut by 3 bases, the J end by 0 bases, with 14 bases between.

The chain has TRBV30 and TRBJ2-5; perhaps TRBD2 as D (5 bases). This CDR3 has 13 amino acids. Per the germline V gene, CDR1 is GTSNPN and CDR2 is SVGIG (reference sequence). The V and J ends lost 4 bases and 5 bases respectively, with 14 bases between them. The CDR3: CAWNTGSFETQYF. As DNA, the CDR3 is TGTGCCTGGAATACGGGATCGTTCGAGACCCAGTACTTC.

The chain combines TRBV2 with TRBJ2-7; 10 bases agree with TRBD1. The V and J ends lost 4 bases and 4 bases, in that order; junction bases with no gene match: 7. This CDR3 region has 15 residues. The V gene's germline CDR1 is SNHLY and CDR2 FYNNEI. For the CDR3, the DNA is TGTGCCAGCAGTGCAACGACAGGGGGCTGGTACGAGCAGTACTTC. Amino acid sequence: CASSATTGGWYEQYF. Full variable domain (remainder filled in from reference TRBV2 and TRBJ2-7): EPEVTQTPSHQVTQMGQEVILRCVPISNHLYFYWYRQILGQKVEFLVSFYNNEISEKSEIFDDQFSVERPDGSNFTLKIRSTKLEDSAMYFCASSATTGGWYEQYFGPGTRLTVT.

This chain connects TRBV9 to TRBJ2-1, with D possibly TRBD2 on 6 matching bases. Germline-derived CDR1 and CDR2 are SGDLS and YYNGEE. The CDR3 is made up of 17 amino acids. V lost 4 bases and J 0 bases, leaving 17 bases between the germline ends. This CDR3 is CASSPKRGKGSYNEQFF. CDR3 DNA: TGTGCCAGCAGCCCTAAGCGCGGGAAGGGCTCCTACAATGAGCAGTTCTTC.